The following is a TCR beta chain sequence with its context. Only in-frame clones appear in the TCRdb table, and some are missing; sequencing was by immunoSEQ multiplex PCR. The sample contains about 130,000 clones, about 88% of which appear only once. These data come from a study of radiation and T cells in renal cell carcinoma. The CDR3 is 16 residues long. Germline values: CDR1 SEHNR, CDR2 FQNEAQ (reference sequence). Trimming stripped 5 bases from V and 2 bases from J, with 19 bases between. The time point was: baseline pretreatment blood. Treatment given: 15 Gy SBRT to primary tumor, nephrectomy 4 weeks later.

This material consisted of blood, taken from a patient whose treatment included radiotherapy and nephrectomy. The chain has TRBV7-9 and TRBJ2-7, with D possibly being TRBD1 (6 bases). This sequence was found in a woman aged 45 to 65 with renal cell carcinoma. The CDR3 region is CASSTATGLVAYEQYF. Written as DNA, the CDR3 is TGTGCCAGCAGCACCGCGACAGGCCTCGTGGCCTACGAGCAGTACTTC.